One sample yielded the 28 T cell receptor beta chains listed below, sequenced in a study of blood T cells in healthy people across ages. Combining a sample-barcoded 5' primer with a J-beta primer mix, a second PCR ran for roughly 6 to 12 cycles. TCRdb re-called the 5' RACE reads with MiXCR, one entry per CDR3 protein. The sample contains around 800,000 distinct CDR3 sequences, about a quarter of which appear only once. The sample also formed part of further work on T cells of mothers and their children.

Sequenced sample: blood. These receptors were collected from a boy between 10 and 17 years old in good health.

This clonotype was counted between two and nine times. A junction end diverges from the germline sequence, so it may reflect a read error. This chain uses TRBV7-9 with TRBJ2-5; 7 nucleotides match TRBD1. The CDR3 is 14 amino acids. Germline CDR1 and CDR2: SEHNR and FQNEAQ (reference sequence). CDR3 sequence: CASSLWDRQGTQYF. CDR3 nucleotide sequence: TGTGCCAGCAGCTTATGGGACAGACAAGGGACCCAGTACTTC.

This chain uses TRBV14 with TRBJ2-5; D is tentatively TRBD1 or TRBD2 (5 bases each). In germline, CDR1 is SGHDN, CDR2 FVKESK. V lost 0 bases and J 5 bases, leaving 19 bases between the germline ends. The CDR3 is 17 residues long. The CDR3 here is CASSQEATWGTEETQYF. The CDR3 bases are TGTGCCAGCAGCCAAGAAGCTACCTGGGGGACCGAGGAGACCCAGTACTTC.

This clonotype was detected a few times. The chain couples TRBV7-9 to TRBJ1-1; 8 positions agree with TRBD1. Trimming took 2 bases from V and 3 from J; bases not matched to a gene: 11. Per the germline V gene, CDR1 is SEHNR and CDR2 is FQNEAQ (reference sequence). The CDR3 loop spans 17 amino acids. This CDR3 reads CASSLPSGQGWDTEAFF. Here the CDR3 DNA reads TGTGCCAGCAGCTTACCTTCTGGACAGGGATGGGACACTGAAGCTTTCTTT.

The rearrangement links TRBV5-1 to TRBJ2-5; 11 nucleotides match TRBD1. V dropped 3 bases and J dropped 4; count of bases not matched to a gene: 5. Germline V gene sequence: CDR1 SGHRS, CDR2 YFSETQ. The CDR3 covers 15 residues. CDR3: CASSSDRGQGETQYF. In DNA, the CDR3 is TGCGCCAGCAGCTCGGACAGGGGGCAGGGAGAGACCCAGTACTTC.

V is TRBV23-1 and J is TRBJ2-5; D is unresolved. The J call is uncertain, as TRBJ2-7 better fits the DNA end. TRBV23-1 is an ORF, and what it does is uncertain. The CDR3 extends over 15 amino acids. CDR3 sequence (DNA): TGCGCCAGCAGCCGATCATGGGTGGGCCCCTACGAGCAGTACTTC. It specifies CASSRSWVGPYEQYF.

This clonotype was seen once. The chain couples TRBV29-1 to TRBJ2-5; no reliable D call. The better agreement between TRBJ2-1 and the DNA end casts doubt on the J call. The germline CDR1 and CDR2 sequences are SQVTM and ANQGSEA. This CDR3 has 12 residues. CDR3: CSVEDPGTEQFF. The DNA for the CDR3 is TGCAGCGTTGAAGATCCTGGTACTGAGCAGTTCTTC.

The J gene is TRBJ2-7, the V gene TRBV3-1; a weak D match, TRBD2 (5 bases). This CDR3 comprises 12 residues. V lost 0 bases and J lost 11, with 11 bases in between. Germline CDR1 reads LGHDT; CDR2 reads YNNKEL (reference sequence). The CDR3 nucleotides are TGTGCCAGCAGCCAAGACGGGGAAAATAAGTACTTC. Residues: CASSQDGENKYF.

The chain recombines TRBV29-1 with TRBJ2-5; 7 positions agree with TRBD1. The germline CDR1 and CDR2 sequences are SQVTM and ANQGSEA. The V gene end was trimmed by 6 bases and the J gene end by 4 bases; junction bases not matched to a gene: 8. There are 13 residues in the CDR3. CDR3 DNA sequence: TGCAGCGTCTCAGACAGGGTTGGAGAGACCCAGTACTTC. Translating it yields CSVSDRVGETQYF.

This chain uses TRBV29-1 with TRBJ1-1; D may be TRBD1 (5 bases). The CDR3 consists of 13 residues. V dropped 6 bases and J dropped 4 bases, with 15 bases sitting between them. Germline CDR1 SQVTM, CDR2 ANQGSEA. CDR3 residues: CSVSLGGGTEAFF. CDR3 coding DNA: TGCAGCGTGTCCTTGGGGGGGGGCACTGAAGCTTTCTTT.

The rearrangement links TRBV15 to TRBJ1-1; D possibly corresponds to TRBD1 (6 bases). There are 13 residues in the CDR3. Per germline, CDR1 LNHNV and CDR2 YYDKDF (reference sequence). Trimming pared 0 bases from V and 7 bases from J, leaving 9 bases between. CDR3 in amino acids: CATSRDEGVEAFF. CDR3 nucleotides: TGTGCCACCAGCAGAGATGAGGGGGTTGAAGCTTTCTTT.

This clonotype has ten or more counts. The chain combines TRBV2 with TRBJ2-5, with D possibly being TRBD1 (6 bases). The CDR3 runs 13 residues. CDR1 and CDR2 from the germline V gene are SNHLY and FYNNEI. V dropped 8 bases and J dropped 1 base, with 11 bases sitting between them. The CDR3 bases are TGTGCCAGCTCCTCGGACAGCCAAGAGACCCAGTACTTC. This codes for CASSSDSQETQYF.

This clonotype was detected only a few times. The chain employs TRBV4-1 and TRBJ1-2; no firm D call. The CDR3 covers 11 residues. The germline V and J ends were trimmed by 1 base and 8 bases, with 5 bases remaining between them. Per the germline V gene, CDR1 is MGHRA and CDR2 is YSYEKL. CDR3 sequence reads: CASSQAQGYTF. In DNA, the CDR3 is TGCGCCAGCAGCCAAGCACAGGGCTACACCTTC.

This clonotype was seen just once. The chain joins TRBV7-7 to TRBJ1-4, with D maybe TRBD1 (5 bases). CDR1 and CDR2 (germline): SSHAT, FNYEAQ (reference sequence). The CDR3 runs to 14 residues. With 5 bases removed from V and 8 bases from J, the gap between germline ends came to 15 bases. This CDR3 is CASSLQGFGEKLFF. CDR3 DNA: TGTGCCAGCAGCCTTCAGGGTTTCGGAGAAAAACTGTTTTTT.

This clonotype showed up just a few times. This rearrangement joins TRBV11-2 to TRBJ1-1; possibly TRBD1 for D (6 bases). Trimming left V 4 bases short and J 4 bases short, with 13 bases between. In germline, CDR1 is SGHAT, CDR2 FQNNGV. The CDR3 loop spans 14 amino acids. CDR3 region: CASSSGHPTTEAFF. As DNA, the CDR3 is TGTGCCAGCAGCTCGGGACACCCGACCACTGAAGCTTTCTTT.

Comment on this clonotype: The final CDR3 position lacks the conserved phenylalanine or tryptophan, pointing to a likely read error. This sequence joins TRBV2 and TRBJ2-7; possibly TRBD1 for D (7 bases). V was trimmed by 6 bases and J by 0 bases, leaving 12 bases between them. Per germline, CDR1 SNHLY and CDR2 FYNNEI. The CDR3 loop spans 14 amino acids. The CDR3: CASRGGQRSYEQYL. DNA of the CDR3: TGTGCCAGCAGGGGGGGACAGCGCTCCTACGAGCAGTACCTC.

The rearrangement joins TRBV7-3 to TRBJ2-5, with TRBD2 matching over 7 bases. The germline V gene encodes CDR1 SGHTA and CDR2 FQGTGA. With V trimmed by 2 bases and J by 2 bases, 5 bases remained unmatched. The CDR3 covers 15 residues. DNA of the CDR3: TGTGCCAGCAGCTTAGCCGGGACTACTCAAGAGACCCAGTACTTC. It specifies CASSLAGTTQETQYF.

This clonotype was detected only once. The chain recombines TRBV6-6 with TRBJ2-3; the D gene is possibly TRBD1 (5 bases). This CDR3 is 16 amino acids long. V was shortened by 1 base and J by 2 bases, with 13 bases between the two germline ends. CDR1 and CDR2 (germline): MNHNY, SVGAGI (reference sequence). This chain's CDR3 is CASSYLGQGYTDTQYF. In DNA form, the CDR3 reads TGTGCCAGCAGTTACTTAGGGCAGGGCTACACAGATACGCAGTATTTT.

This clonotype came up many times. The chain links TRBV2 to TRBJ2-7, with D perhaps matching TRBD1 (6 bases). Between the trimmed V and J ends, which lost 6 bases and 5 bases, there was a span of 17 bases. This CDR3 is built from 14 residues. Germline V gene sequence: CDR1 SNHLY, CDR2 FYNNEI. The CDR3 region has the DNA TGTGCCAGCAGCCCGGCCAGGGGTGGGAACGAGCAGTACTTC. Translated: CASSPARGGNEQYF.

This clonotype occurred a few times. The chain uses TRBV6-6 and TRBJ1-2; the D gene is possibly TRBD1 (6 bases). V lost 8 bases and J 4 bases, leaving 17 bases between the germline ends. The germline gives CDR1 MNHNY, CDR2 SVGAGI (reference sequence). The CDR3 is 14 residues long. The CDR3 DNA sequence: TGTGCCAGCCGTAGGGTGGGGGGCAGCTATGGCTACACCTTC. This encodes CASRRVGGSYGYTF.

V usage is TRBV12-3 or TRBV12-4 and J usage is TRBJ1-4, with 9 bases lining up with TRBD1. The V and J ends lost 6 bases and 5 bases, in that order; junction bases with no gene match: 7. The CDR3 is made up of 15 amino acids. Here the CDR3 DNA reads TGTGCCAGCAGGCTGCGACAGGGGGGAAATGAAAAACTGTTTTTT. Translated, it gives CASRLRQGGNEKLFF.

In its sample, this clonotype was seen a few times. The chain carries TRBV29-1 and TRBJ1-4; the D is unclear. V lost 4 bases, J lost 3 bases, and 9 bases lay in between. The germline gives CDR1 SQVTM, CDR2 ANQGSEA. CDR3 size: 13 residues. CDR3 sequence (DNA): TGCAGCGTTGCCACGGGTCCTAATGAAAAACTGTTTTTT. It specifies CSVATGPNEKLFF.

This clonotype was picked up a small number of times. The chain combines TRBV27 with TRBJ1-4; D uncertain. The V gene's germline CDR1 is MNHEY and CDR2 SMNVEV (reference sequence). The CDR3 contains 16 residues. Trimming took 6 bases from V and 7 from J, leaving 21 bases between them. The CDR3 DNA reads as TGTGCCAGCAGCCTACTCCCAGACTTTTCGGGTGAAAAACTGTTTTTT. Translated, it gives CASSLLPDFSGEKLFF.

The chain employs TRBV15 and TRBJ1-3; TRBD1 is a possible D gene (5 bases). V was shortened by 0 bases and J by 0 bases, with 15 bases between the two germline ends. The CDR3 is 18 amino acids. CDR1 is LNHNV and CDR2 is YYDKDF in the germline V gene (reference sequence). In DNA, the CDR3 is TGTGCCACCAGCAGAGAGGGGACCCTACCCCACTCTGGAAACACCATATATTTT. Translation gives CATSREGTLPHSGNTIYF.

The V gene is TRBV6-5, the J gene TRBJ2-4; D is unresolved. V was pared by 4 bases and J by 8 bases, with 15 bases between. The germline V gene encodes CDR1 MNHEY and CDR2 SVGAGI. The CDR3 extends over 14 amino acids. The chain's CDR3 is CASSFQVADDIQYF. CDR3 nucleotide sequence: TGTGCCAGCAGTTTCCAGGTTGCAGATGACATTCAGTACTTC.

This chain uses TRBV27 with TRBJ2-5; weak D call: TRBD2 (7 bases). The end of the DNA is better explained by TRBJ2-1, so the J call may be wrong. The CDR3 loop spans 13 amino acids. The germline V gene has CDR1 MNHEY and CDR2 SMNVEV (reference sequence). CDR3 protein: CASSLGGAREQFF. CDR3 DNA: TGTGCCAGCAGTTTAGGGGGGGCCCGTGAGCAGTTCTTC.

V gene TRBV20-1 combines with J gene TRBJ2-5; 7 bases match TRBD1. Germline-derived CDR1 and CDR2 are DFQATT and SNEGSKA (reference sequence). J was trimmed by 1 base and V by 5 bases; bases with no gene match: 7. This CDR3 comprises 14 residues. Here the CDR3 reads CSADWTGFQETQYF. The CDR3 DNA is TGCAGTGCTGACTGGACAGGCTTCCAAGAGACCCAGTACTTC.

There are a few counts of this clonotype. V usage is TRBV9 and J usage is TRBJ1-4, with a weak D call TRBD1 (5 bases). This CDR3 contains 14 residues. V lost 4 bases to trimming and J lost 7 bases, with 14 bases between them. Germline CDR1 SGDLS, CDR2 YYNGEE. The CDR3: CASSQENGGEKLFF. The CDR3 nucleotides are TGTGCCAGCAGCCAGGAAAATGGGGGTGAAAAACTGTTTTTT.

The chain couples TRBV11-3 to TRBJ2-1; TRBD2 might be the D (5 bases). Germline V gene data show CDR1 as SGHNT and CDR2 as YENEEA. The CDR3 has 14 residues. The V end was cut by 6 bases, the J end by 8 bases, with 17 bases between. The CDR3 DNA is TGTGCCAGCAGGGGTGGGGAGAATGGGGATGAGCAGTTCTTC. Protein sequence: CASRGGENGDEQFF.